These 12 T cell receptor beta chains came from one sample sequenced in a study of vaccination and CD4 T cells after COVID-19. Cultured CD4+ T-cell DNA underwent Oncomine TCR Beta short-read sequencing. TCRdb itself ran the PCR reads through MiXCR, one entry per CDR3 protein. The sample lists roughly 20,000 distinct CDR3 sequences, 43% occurring once. The treatment is: approximately 9-day PBMC culture with coronavirus spike peptide pools or control peptides (ViraFEST assay). Antigens of these TCRs are unknown. The sequencing used CD4+ T cells from blood, cultured in vitro, collected after SARS-CoV-2 vaccination. These TCRs come from a human donor who had recovered from COVID-19.

In its sample, this clonotype was seen a few times. This chain uses TRBV6-5 with TRBJ1-1; D is ambiguous. CDR1 and CDR2 (germline): MNHEY, SVGAGI. This CDR3 region has 15 residues. The ends were cut back, 0 bases at V and 0 bases at J, with 8 bases in the middle. The CDR3 DNA follows: TGTGCCAGCAGTTACTCGAGCCCCATGAACACTGAAGCTTTCTTT. The encoded protein is CASSYSSPMNTEAFF.

This clonotype was picked up a small number of times. The V call is TRBV6-1, the J call TRBJ1-5; D ambiguous. Per germline, CDR1 MNHNS and CDR2 SASEGT. Deletions cut 2 bases from V and 4 bases from J, with 6 bases between. CDR3 length equals 13 residues. CDR3 DNA: TGTGCCAGCAGTGAACAGACGAATCAGCCCCAGCATTTT. Encoded protein: CASSEQTNQPQHF.

The chain links TRBV11-3 to TRBJ1-2; perhaps TRBD1 as D (6 bases). CDR3 length: 17 amino acids. Trimming shortened V by 0 bases and J by 4 bases, and 18 bases separated the two germline ends. Germline loops: CDR1 SGHNT, CDR2 YENEEA. The CDR3 DNA sequence: TGTGCCAGCAGCTTAGAAGTAGCGGGACATCTAACCTATGGCTACACCTTC. It codes for CASSLEVAGHLTYGYTF.

V usage is TRBV27 and J usage is TRBJ1-1, with D possibly being TRBD1 (5 bases). The V gene lost 3 bases and the J gene lost 6 bases, with 11 bases spanning the gap. Germline CDR1 MNHEY, CDR2 SMNVEV (reference sequence). The CDR3 is 13 residues long. CDR3 loop: CASSLIRDAEAFF. The DNA of the CDR3 is TGTGCCAGCAGTTTGATAAGGGACGCTGAAGCTTTCTTT.

The gene calls are TRBV6-2 or TRBV6-3 and TRBJ2-7; possible D gene TRBD1, 6 bases. Germline CDR1 MNHEY, CDR2 SVGEGT. V was cut by 2 bases and J by 4 bases, with 18 bases left in between. CDR3 size: 16 residues. Here the CDR3 DNA reads TGTGCCAGCAGTTACGGTTTGGACAGAGTTTTATACGAGCAGTACTTC. Protein product: CASSYGLDRVLYEQYF.

A few counts support this clonotype. The rearrangement joins TRBV6-1 to TRBJ1-6; TRBD1 might be the D (6 bases). The germline V gene has CDR1 MNHNS and CDR2 SASEGT. V dropped 5 bases and J dropped 12 bases, with 26 bases sitting between them. The CDR3 length is 17 residues. Written as DNA, the CDR3 is TGTGCCAGCAGTAAGAGGACAGCGCCTGAGACCCGGGTACCCCTCCACTTT. Its protein product is CASSKRTAPETRVPLHF.

V and J are TRBV28 and TRBJ1-5; no firm D call. The CDR3 sequence is 12 residues long. Trimming removed 5 bases from V and 8 bases from J, with 10 bases in between. The germline V gene encodes CDR1 MDHEN and CDR2 SYDVKM. The CDR3 DNA follows: TGTGCCAGCAGTCCCCAGCCCGAGCCCCAGCATTTT. It specifies CASSPQPEPQHF.

In this sample, this clonotype turned up a few times. The chain employs TRBV7-2 and TRBJ2-7; D uncertain. V lost 2 bases, J lost 0 bases, and 11 bases lay in between. CDR3 size: 15 residues. Germline V CDR1 and CDR2: SGHTA, FQGNSA. The CDR3 reads CASSLRQPGSYEQYF. The CDR3 region has the DNA TGTGCCAGCAGCTTAAGGCAGCCCGGCTCCTACGAGCAGTACTTC.

This clonotype was detected only a few times. The chain carries TRBV7-2 and TRBJ1-5, with D perhaps TRBD1 (5 bases). The CDR3 spans 14 residues. Germline CDR1 and CDR2: SGHTA and FQGNSA. Trimming stripped 4 bases from V and 4 bases from J, with 11 bases between. CDR3 nucleotides: TGTGCCAGCAGCTCCCAGGGTAGGAATCAGCCCCAGCATTTT. It yields the protein CASSSQGRNQPQHF. The full variable domain, completed using reference TRBV7-2 and TRBJ1-5, is GAGVSQSPSNKVTEKGKDVELRCDPISGHTALYWYRQSLGQGLEFLIYFQGNSAPDKSGLPSDRFSAERTGGSVSTLTIQRTQQEDSAVYLCASSSQGRNQPQHFGDGTRLSIL.

The chain is built from TRBV20-1 and TRBJ2-3; D is possibly TRBD2 (6 bases). Germline lookup yields CDR1 DFQATT and CDR2 SNEGSKA (reference sequence). CDR3 length: 11 amino acids. Trimming took 6 bases from V and 8 from J, leaving 12 bases between them. The CDR3 bases are TGCAGTGCCCGATGGGGAGGTACGCAGTATTTT. As protein: CSARWGGTQYF.

The chain couples TRBV7-2 to TRBJ2-1; D remains unclear. Germline CDR1 SGHTA, CDR2 FQGNSA. The CDR3 is made up of 14 amino acids. Trimming left V 7 bases short and J 4 bases short, with 14 bases between. CDR3 DNA sequence: TGTGCCAGCACCTCACCGGGCGGATACAATGAGCAGTTCTTC. Translation: CASTSPGGYNEQFF.

This clonotype has just a few counts. The J gene is TRBJ2-3, the V gene TRBV15; D possibly corresponds to TRBD1 (6 bases). The germline CDR1 and CDR2 sequences are LNHNV and YYDKDF (reference sequence). Trimming pared 1 base from V and 11 bases from J, leaving 22 bases between. CDR3 length: 16 amino acids. The CDR3 DNA sequence: TGTGCCACCAGCAGAGTGGGGACACCGATTCAAGATGTGCAGTATTTT. Its protein is CATSRVGTPIQDVQYF.